These 12 T cell receptor beta chains were sequenced from one sample in a study of T cell clusters in autoimmune cytopenias. One tube held mixed TRB-A and TRB-B primer pools for touch-down PCR. TCRdb reprocessed the multiplex PCR reads; each CDR3 protein has one entry and no DNA is given. The sample has several thousand distinct CDR3 sequences. TRB amplification used 200 to 250 ng of peripheral blood genomic DNA. Separately, the same data were catalogued under a study of T cell repertoires in aging, cancer and after chemotherapy.

Input material: peripheral blood. The receptors stem from a human donor in good health.

The V and J genes are TRBV5-4 and TRBJ2-7. Per the germline V gene, CDR1 is SGHNT and CDR2 is YYREEE (reference sequence). This CDR3 region has 14 residues. CDR3 region: CASSLEVSSYEQYF.

Measured by frequency, this clonotype is medium-sized. This chain joins TRBV29-1 and TRBJ1-2; the D call from TCRdb, TRBD1, cannot be confirmed without DNA. From germline, CDR1 is SQVTM and CDR2 ANQGSEA. The CDR3 consists of 12 residues. The CDR3: CSAGQDNYGYTF.

In terms of frequency, this clonotype is medium-sized. J is TRBJ1-6 and V is TRBV6-5; the TCRdb call, TRBD1, lacks DNA for checking. This CDR3 has 17 residues. Germline CDR1 and CDR2: MNHEY and SVGAGI. CDR3 loop: CASSRAGQVLGNSPLHF.

Judged by frequency, this clonotype is large (0.1 to 1%). V usage is TRBV19 and J usage is TRBJ1-2; without DNA, the TCRdb call of TRBD1 cannot be checked. The germline gives CDR1 LNHDA, CDR2 SQIVND (reference sequence). The CDR3 extends over 17 amino acids. The CDR3 loop is CASSIDAGTGGDNGYTF.

This clonotype is identified as medium-sized from frequency. The chain combines TRBV6-6 with TRBJ2-1. In germline, CDR1 is MNHNY, CDR2 SVGAGI (reference sequence). This CDR3 has 13 residues. This CDR3 is CASSLNAYNEQFF.

V gene TRBV24-1 combines with J gene TRBJ2-1; TCRdb gives TRBD1 as the D gene, but with no DNA this cannot be confirmed. Germline V CDR1 and CDR2: KGHDR, SFDVKD. The CDR3 spans 17 residues. CDR3: CATSDSGTGGPVDEQFF.

The rearrangement links TRBV19 to TRBJ1-1; TCRdb indicates TRBD1, and absent DNA this call remains unverified. The CDR3 extends over 13 amino acids. The germline V gene has CDR1 LNHDA and CDR2 SQIVND (reference sequence). The CDR3 is CATRDTPNTEAFF.

This clonotype is medium-sized (0.01 to 0.1%) by frequency. The chain is built from TRBV19 and TRBJ1-2; the D gene TCRdb calls, TRBD1, cannot be checked with no DNA. Per germline, CDR1 LNHDA and CDR2 SQIVND (reference sequence). This CDR3 comprises 13 residues. The CDR3 sequence is CASEGRGDYGYTF.

This sequence joins TRBV19 and TRBJ1-2; TCRdb names TRBD1, which stays unverified in the absence of DNA. Germline V gives CDR1 LNHDA, CDR2 SQIVND (reference sequence). The CDR3 length is 13 residues. This CDR3 is CASGTGGDNGYTF.

V is TRBV6-1 and J is TRBJ2-1; absent DNA, TCRdb's TRBD2 call cannot be checked. The CDR3 totals 15 residues. The germline gives CDR1 MNHNS, CDR2 SASEGT. CDR3: CASSASGGSVNEQFF.

The genes are TRBV6-6 and TRBJ1-3. The CDR3 contains 15 residues. The germline gives CDR1 MNHNY, CDR2 SVGAGI (reference sequence). CDR3 residues: CASRRDGNSGNTIYF.

Its frequency marks this clonotype as medium-sized (0.01 to 0.1%). The chain recombines TRBV19 with TRBJ2-7. This CDR3 has 12 amino acids. Looked up from germline, CDR1 is LNHDA and CDR2 is SQIVND (reference sequence). The CDR3: CASSINGDEQYF.